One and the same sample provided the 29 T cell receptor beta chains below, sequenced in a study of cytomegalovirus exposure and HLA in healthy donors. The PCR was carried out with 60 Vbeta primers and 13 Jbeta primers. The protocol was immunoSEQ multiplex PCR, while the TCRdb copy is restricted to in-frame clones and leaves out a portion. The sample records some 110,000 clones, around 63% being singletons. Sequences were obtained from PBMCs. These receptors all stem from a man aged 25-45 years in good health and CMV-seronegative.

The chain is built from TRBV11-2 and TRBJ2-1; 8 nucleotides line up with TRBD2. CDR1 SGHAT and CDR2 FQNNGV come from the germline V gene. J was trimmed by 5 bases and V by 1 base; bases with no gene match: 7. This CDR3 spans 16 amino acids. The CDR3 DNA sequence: TGTGCCAGCAGCTTAGCGGGGGCGGGGGGCCACAATGAGCAGTTCTTC. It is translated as CASSLAGAGGHNEQFF.

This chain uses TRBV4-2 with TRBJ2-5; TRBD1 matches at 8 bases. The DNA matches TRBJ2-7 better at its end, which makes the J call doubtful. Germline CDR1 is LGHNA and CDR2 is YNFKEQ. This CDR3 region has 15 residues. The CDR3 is CASSQMGQASYEQYF. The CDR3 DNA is TGTGCCAGCAGCCAAATGGGACAGGCCTCCTACGAGCAGTACTTC.

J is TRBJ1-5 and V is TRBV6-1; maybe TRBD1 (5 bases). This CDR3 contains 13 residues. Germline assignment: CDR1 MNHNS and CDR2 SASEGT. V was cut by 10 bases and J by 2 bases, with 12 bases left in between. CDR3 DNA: TGTGCCACCGGCGGGGGGGGCAATCAGCCCCAGCATTTT. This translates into CATGGGGNQPQHF.

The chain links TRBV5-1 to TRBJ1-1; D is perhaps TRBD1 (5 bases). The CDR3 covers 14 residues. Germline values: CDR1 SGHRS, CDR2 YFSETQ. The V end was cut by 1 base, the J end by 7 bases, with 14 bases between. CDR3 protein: CASSLFGGPHEAFF. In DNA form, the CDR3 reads TGCGCCAGCAGCTTGTTCGGGGGACCCCATGAAGCTTTCTTT.

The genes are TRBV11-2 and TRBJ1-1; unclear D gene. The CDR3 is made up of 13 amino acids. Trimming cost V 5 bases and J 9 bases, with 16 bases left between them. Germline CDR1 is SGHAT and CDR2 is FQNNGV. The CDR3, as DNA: TGTGCCAGCAGCCTTAGACTCGGGGTGAAAGCTTTCTTT. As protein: CASSLRLGVKAFF.

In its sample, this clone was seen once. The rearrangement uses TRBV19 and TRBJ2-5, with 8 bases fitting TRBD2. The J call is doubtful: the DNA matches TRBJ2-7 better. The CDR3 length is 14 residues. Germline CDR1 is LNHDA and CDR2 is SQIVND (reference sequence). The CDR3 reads CASSIGAGEDEQYF. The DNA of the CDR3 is TGTGCCAGTAGTATTGGAGCGGGAGAAGACGAGCAGTACTTC.

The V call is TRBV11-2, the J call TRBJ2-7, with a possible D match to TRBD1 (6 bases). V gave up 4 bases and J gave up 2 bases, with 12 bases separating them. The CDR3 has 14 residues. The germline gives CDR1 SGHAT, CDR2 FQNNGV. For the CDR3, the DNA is TGTGCCAGCAGCTCGCACAGGGAAGCCTACGAGCAGTACTTC. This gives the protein CASSSHREAYEQYF.

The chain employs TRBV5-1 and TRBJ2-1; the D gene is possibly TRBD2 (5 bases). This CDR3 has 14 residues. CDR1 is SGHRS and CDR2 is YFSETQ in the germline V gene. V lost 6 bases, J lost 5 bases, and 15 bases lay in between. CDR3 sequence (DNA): TGCGCCAGCAACGAGGGTAATGTCAACAATGAGCAGTTCTTC. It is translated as CASNEGNVNNEQFF.

The CDR3 here is CASRGLQGSTGELFF. The CDR3 nucleotides read TGTGCCAGCAGGGGATTACAGGGTAGCACCGGGGAGCTGTTTTTT. This chain links TRBV6-1 with TRBJ2-2, with TRBD1 as a possible D gene (6 bases). V was trimmed by 6 bases and J by 4 bases, leaving 15 bases between them. This CDR3 comprises 15 residues. The germline CDR1 and CDR2 sequences are MNHNS and SASEGT.

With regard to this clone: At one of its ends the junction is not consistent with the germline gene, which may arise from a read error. The CDR3 DNA is TGTGCCAGCAGTGGCGGGGTGTTAGCCAAAAACAGTCAGTACTTC. Translating it yields CASSGGVLAKNSQYF. The chain combines TRBV25-1 with TRBJ2-4; D perhaps matches TRBD2 (6 bases). Germline lookup yields CDR1 MGHDK and CDR2 SYGVNS. The CDR3 length is 15 residues. Full variable domain (outside the CDR3, taken from reference TRBV25-1 and TRBJ2-4): EADIYQTPRYLVIGTGKKITLECSQTMGHDKMYWYQQDPGMELHLIHYSYGVNSTEKGDLSSESTVSRIRTEHFPLTLESARPSHTSQYLCASSGGVLAKNSQYFGAGTRLSVL.

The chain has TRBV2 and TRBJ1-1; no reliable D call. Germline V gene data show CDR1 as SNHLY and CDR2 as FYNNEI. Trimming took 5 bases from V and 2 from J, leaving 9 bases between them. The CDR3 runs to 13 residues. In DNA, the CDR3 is TGTGCCAGCAGTCTAGAGGTAAACACTGAAGCTTTCTTT. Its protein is CASSLEVNTEAFF.

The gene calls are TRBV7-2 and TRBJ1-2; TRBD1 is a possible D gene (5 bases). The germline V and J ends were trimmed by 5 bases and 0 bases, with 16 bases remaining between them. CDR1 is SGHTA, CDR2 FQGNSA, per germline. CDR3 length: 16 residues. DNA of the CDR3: TGTGCCAGCAGCGCTGACAGCAGTTTAGCTAACTATGGCTACACCTTC. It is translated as CASSADSSLANYGYTF.

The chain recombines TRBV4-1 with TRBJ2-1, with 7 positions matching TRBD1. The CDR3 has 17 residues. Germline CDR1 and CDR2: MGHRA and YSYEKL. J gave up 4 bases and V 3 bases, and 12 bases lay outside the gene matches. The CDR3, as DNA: TGCGCCAGCAGCCATCCACGACAGGGTGTGGGATACAATGAGCAGTTCTTC. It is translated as CASSHPRQGVGYNEQFF.

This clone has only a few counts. The CDR3 sequence is CASSSRGSDEQYF. CDR3 in DNA: TGTGCCAGCAGTTCCAGGGGGTCGGACGAGCAGTACTTC. The chain joins TRBV7-2 to TRBJ2-7, with TRBD1 identical over 7 bases. The CDR3 consists of 13 residues. CDR1 SGHTA and CDR2 FQGNSA come from the germline V gene. The V and J ends lost 6 bases and 5 bases, in that order; junction bases with no gene match: 7.

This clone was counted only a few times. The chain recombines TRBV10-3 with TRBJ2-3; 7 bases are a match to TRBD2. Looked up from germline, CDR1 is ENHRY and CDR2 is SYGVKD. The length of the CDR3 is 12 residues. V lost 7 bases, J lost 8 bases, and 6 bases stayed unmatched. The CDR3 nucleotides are TGTGCCATCAAGGGCGGGAGTGGTACGCAGTATTTT. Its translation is CAIKGGSGTQYF.

CDR3 region: CASSLDGTGEQYF. The CDR3 DNA reads as TGTGCCAGCAGCTTGGATGGGACTGGAGAGCAGTACTTC. The V gene is TRBV5-4, the J gene TRBJ2-7, with D perhaps TRBD2 (6 bases). This CDR3 comprises 13 residues. Trimming cost V 0 bases and J 7 bases, with 11 bases left between them. CDR1 and CDR2 (germline): SGHNT, YYREEE (reference sequence).

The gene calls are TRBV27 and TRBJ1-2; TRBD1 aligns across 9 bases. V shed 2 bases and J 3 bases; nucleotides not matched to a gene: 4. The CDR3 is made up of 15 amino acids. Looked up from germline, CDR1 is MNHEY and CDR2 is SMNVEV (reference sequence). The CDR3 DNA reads TGTGCCAGCAGTTTACCCCGGGACAGGGACTATGGCTACACCTTC. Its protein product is CASSLPRDRDYGYTF.

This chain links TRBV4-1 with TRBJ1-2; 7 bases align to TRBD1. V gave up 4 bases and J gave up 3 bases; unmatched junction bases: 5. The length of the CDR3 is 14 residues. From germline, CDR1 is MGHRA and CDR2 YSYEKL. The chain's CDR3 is CASSLQGTDYGYTF. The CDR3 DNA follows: TGCGCCAGCAGCCTACAGGGGACAGACTATGGCTACACCTTC.

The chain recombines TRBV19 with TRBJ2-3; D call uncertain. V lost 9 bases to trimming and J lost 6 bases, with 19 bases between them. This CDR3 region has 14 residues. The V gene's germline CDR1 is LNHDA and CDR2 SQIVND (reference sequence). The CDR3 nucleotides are TGTGCCAGCGGAGCTTCCGGCAGCATCGATACGCAGTATTTT. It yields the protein CASGASGSIDTQYF.

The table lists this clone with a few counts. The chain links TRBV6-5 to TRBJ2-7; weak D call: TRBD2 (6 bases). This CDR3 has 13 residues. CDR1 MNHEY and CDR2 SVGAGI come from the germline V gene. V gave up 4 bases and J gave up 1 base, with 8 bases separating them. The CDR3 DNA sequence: TGTGCCAGCAGTTCGGGGAGGTCCTACGAGCAGTACTTC. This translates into CASSSGRSYEQYF.

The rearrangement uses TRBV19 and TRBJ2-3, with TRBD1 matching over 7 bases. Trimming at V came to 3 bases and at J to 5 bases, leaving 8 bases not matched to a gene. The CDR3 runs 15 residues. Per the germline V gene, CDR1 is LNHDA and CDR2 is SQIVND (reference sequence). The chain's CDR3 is CASSIKGALGDTQYF. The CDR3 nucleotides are TGTGCCAGTAGTATTAAGGGGGCTTTGGGAGATACGCAGTATTTT.

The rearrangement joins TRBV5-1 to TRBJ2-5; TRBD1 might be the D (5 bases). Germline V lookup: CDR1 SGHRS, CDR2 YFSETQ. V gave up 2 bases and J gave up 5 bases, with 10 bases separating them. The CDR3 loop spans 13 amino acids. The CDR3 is CASSLQVGETQYF. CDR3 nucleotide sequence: TGCGCCAGCAGCTTACAGGTCGGGGAGACCCAGTACTTC.

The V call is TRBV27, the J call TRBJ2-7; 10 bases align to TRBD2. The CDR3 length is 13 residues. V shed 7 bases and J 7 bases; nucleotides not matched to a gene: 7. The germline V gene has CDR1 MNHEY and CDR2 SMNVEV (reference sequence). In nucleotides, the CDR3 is TGTGCCAGCAAGGAAGCGGGAGGGCAGGAGCAGTACTTC. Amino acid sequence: CASKEAGGQEQYF.

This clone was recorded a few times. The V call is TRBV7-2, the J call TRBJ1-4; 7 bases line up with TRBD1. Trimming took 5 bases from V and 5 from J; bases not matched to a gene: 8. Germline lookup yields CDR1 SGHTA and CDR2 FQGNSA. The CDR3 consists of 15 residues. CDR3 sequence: CASSPGGTENEKLFF. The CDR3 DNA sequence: TGTGCCAGCAGCCCCGGCGGGACAGAAAATGAAAAACTGTTTTTT.

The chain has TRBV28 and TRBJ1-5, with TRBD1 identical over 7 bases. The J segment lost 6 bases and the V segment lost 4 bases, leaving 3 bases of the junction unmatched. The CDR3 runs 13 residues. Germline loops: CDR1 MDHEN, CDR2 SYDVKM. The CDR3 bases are TGTGCCAGCAGTTACAGGGGAGGTCAGCCCCAGCATTTT. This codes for CASSYRGGQPQHF.

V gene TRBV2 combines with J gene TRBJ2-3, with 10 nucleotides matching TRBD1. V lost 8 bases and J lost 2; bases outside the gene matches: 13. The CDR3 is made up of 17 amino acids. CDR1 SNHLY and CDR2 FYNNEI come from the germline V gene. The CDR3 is CASQDPDRGPYTDTQYF. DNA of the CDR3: TGTGCCAGCCAAGATCCCGACAGGGGGCCCTACACAGATACGCAGTATTTT. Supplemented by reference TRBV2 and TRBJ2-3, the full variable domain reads EPEVTQTPSHQVTQMGQEVILRCVPISNHLYFYWYRQILGQKVEFLVSFYNNEISEKSEIFDDQFSVERPDGSNFTLKIRSTKLEDSAMYFCASQDPDRGPYTDTQYFGPGTRLTVL.

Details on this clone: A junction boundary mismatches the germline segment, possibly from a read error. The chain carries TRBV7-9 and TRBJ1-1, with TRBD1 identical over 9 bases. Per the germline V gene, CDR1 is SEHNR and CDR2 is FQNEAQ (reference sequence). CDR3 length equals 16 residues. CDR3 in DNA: TGTTCCAGCAGCTTTACAGGGGGCCGCGGGAACACTGAAGCTTTCTTT. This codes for CSSSFTGGRGNTEAFF.

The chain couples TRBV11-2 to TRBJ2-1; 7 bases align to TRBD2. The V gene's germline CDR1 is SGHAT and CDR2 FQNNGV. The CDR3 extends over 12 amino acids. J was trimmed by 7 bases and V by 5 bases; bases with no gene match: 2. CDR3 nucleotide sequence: TGTGCCAGCAGCGTACTAGCGAATGAGCAGTTCTTC. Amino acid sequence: CASSVLANEQFF.

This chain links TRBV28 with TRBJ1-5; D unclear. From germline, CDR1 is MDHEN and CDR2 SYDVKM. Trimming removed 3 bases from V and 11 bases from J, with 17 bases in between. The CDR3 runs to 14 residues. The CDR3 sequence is CASSFTLVAKTQHF. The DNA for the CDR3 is TGTGCCAGCAGTTTCACTCTAGTCGCGAAGACCCAGCATTTT.